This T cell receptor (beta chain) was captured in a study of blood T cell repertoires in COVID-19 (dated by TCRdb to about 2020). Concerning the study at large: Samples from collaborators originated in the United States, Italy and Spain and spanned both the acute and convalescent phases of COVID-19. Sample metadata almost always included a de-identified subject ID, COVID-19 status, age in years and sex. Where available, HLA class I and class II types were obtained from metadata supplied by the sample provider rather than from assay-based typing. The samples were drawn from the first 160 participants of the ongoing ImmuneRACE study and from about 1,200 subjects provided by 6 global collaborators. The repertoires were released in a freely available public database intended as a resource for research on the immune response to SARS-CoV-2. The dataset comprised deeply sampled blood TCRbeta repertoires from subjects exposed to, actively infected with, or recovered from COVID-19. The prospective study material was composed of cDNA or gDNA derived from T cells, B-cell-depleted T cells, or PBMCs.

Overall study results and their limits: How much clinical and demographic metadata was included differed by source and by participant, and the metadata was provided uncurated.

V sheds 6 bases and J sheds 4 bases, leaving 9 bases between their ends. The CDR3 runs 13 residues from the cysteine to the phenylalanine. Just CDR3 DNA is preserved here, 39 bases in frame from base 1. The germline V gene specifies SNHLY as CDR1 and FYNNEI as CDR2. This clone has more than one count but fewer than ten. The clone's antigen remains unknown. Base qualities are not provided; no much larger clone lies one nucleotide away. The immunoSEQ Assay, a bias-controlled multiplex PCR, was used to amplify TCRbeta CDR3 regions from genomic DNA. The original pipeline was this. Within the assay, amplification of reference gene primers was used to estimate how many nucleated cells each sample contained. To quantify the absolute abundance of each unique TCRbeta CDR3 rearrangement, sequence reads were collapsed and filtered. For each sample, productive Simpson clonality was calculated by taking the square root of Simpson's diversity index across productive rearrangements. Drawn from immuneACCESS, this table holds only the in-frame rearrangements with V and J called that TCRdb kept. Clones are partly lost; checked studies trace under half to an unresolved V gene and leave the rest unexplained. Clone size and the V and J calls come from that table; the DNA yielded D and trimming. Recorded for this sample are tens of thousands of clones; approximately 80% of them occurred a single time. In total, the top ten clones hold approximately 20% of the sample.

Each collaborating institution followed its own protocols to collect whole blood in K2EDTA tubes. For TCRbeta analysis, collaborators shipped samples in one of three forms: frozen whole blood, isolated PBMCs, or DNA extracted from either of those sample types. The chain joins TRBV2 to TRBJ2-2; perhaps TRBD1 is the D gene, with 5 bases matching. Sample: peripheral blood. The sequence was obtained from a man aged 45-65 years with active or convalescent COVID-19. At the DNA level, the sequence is TGTGCCAGCAGCGCCCAGGGCACCGGGGAGCTGTTTTTT. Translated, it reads CASSAQGTGELFF.